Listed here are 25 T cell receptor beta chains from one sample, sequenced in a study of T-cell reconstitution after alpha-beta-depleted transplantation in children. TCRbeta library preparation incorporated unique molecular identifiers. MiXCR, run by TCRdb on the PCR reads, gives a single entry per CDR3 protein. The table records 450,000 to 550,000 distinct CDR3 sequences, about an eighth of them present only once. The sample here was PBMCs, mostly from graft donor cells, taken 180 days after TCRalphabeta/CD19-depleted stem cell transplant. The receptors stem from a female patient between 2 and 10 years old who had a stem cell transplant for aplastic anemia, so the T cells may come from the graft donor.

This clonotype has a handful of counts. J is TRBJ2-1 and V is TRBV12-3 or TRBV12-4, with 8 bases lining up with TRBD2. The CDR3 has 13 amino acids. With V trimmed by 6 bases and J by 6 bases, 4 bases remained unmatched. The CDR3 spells CASSYSGVNEQFF. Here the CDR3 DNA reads TGTGCCAGCAGCTATAGCGGGGTCAATGAGCAGTTCTTC.

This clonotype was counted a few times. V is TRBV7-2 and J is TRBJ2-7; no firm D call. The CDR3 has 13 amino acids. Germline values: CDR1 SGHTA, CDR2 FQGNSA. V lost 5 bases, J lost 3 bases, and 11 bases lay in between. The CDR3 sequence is CASSPAWGYEQYF. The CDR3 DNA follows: TGTGCCAGCAGCCCTGCATGGGGCTACGAGCAGTACTTC.

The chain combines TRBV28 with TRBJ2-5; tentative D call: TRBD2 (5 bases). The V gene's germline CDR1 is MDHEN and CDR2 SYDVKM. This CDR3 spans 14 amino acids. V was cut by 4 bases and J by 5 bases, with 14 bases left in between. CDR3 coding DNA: TGTGCCAGCAGTTCGGGTGGAGCGGTCGAGACCCAGTACTTC. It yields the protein CASSSGGAVETQYF.

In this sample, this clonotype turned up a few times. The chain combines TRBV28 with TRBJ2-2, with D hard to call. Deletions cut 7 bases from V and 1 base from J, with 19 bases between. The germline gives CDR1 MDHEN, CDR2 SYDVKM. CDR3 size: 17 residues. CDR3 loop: CASNPLGWTGNTGELFF. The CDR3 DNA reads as TGTGCCAGCAATCCATTGGGGTGGACGGGGAACACCGGGGAGCTGTTTTTT.

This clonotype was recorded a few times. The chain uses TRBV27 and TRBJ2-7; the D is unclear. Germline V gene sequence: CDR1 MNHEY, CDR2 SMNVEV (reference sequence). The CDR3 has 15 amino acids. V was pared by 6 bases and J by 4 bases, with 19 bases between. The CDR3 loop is CASSPSKLRQYEQYV. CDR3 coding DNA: TGTGCCAGCAGCCCTTCGAAATTACGGCAATACGAGCAGTACGTC.

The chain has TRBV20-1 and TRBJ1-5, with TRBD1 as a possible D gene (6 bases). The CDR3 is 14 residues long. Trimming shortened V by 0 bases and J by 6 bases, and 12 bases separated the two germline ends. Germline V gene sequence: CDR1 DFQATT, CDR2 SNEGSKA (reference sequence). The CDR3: CSARDPGDPQPQHF. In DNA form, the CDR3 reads TGCAGTGCTAGAGATCCAGGGGATCCTCAGCCCCAGCATTTT.

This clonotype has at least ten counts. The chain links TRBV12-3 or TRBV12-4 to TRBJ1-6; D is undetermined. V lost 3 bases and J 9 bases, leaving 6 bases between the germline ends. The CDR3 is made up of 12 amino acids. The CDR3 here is CASSFPPSPLHF. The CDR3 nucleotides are TGTGCCAGCAGTTTTCCCCCTTCACCCCTCCACTTT.

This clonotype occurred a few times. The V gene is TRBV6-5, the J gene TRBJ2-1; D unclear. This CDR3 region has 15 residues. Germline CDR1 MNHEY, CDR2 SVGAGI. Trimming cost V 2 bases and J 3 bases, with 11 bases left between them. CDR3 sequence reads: CASSYSKAVYNEQFF. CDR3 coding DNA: TGTGCCAGCAGTTACAGTAAGGCAGTCTACAATGAGCAGTTCTTC.

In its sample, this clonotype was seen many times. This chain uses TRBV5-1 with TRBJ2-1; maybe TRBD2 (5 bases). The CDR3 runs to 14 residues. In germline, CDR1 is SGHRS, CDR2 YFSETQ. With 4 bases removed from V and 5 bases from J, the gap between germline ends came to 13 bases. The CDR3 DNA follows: TGCGCCAGCAGCACTCGGGATCCTGACAATGAGCAGTTCTTC. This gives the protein CASSTRDPDNEQFF.

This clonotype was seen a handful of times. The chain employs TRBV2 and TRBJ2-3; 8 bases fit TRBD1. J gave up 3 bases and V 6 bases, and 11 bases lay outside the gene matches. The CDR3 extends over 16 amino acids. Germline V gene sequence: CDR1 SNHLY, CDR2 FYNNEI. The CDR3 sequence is CASSRPRDRKTDTQYF. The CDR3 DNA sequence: TGTGCCAGCAGCCGCCCCCGGGACAGGAAGACAGATACGCAGTATTTT.

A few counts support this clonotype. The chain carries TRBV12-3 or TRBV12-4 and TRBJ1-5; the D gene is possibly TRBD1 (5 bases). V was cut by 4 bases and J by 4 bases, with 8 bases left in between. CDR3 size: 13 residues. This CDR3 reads CASSWEGNQPQHF. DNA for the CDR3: TGTGCCAGCAGTTGGGAGGGGAATCAGCCCCAGCATTTT.

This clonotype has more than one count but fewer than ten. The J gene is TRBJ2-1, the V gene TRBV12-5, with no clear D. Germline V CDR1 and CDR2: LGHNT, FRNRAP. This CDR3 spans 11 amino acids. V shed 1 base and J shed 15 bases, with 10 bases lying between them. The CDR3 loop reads CASGLDSPAFF. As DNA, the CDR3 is TGTGCTAGTGGTTTGGATTCCCCGGCGTTCTTC.

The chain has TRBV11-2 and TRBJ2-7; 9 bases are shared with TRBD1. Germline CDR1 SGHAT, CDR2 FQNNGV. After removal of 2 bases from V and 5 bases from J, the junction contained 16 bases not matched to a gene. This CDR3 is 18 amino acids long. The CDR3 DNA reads TGTGCCAGCAGCTTACGTCCCGGGACAGGGACGTTCTTTCACGAGCAGTACTTC. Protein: CASSLRPGTGTFFHEQYF. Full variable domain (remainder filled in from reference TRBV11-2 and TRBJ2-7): EAGVAQSPRYKIIEKRQSVAFWCNPISGHATLYWYQQILGQGPKLLIQFQNNGVVDDSQLPKDRFSAERLKGVDSTLKIQPAKLEDSAVYLCASSLRPGTGTFFHEQYFGPGTRLTVT.

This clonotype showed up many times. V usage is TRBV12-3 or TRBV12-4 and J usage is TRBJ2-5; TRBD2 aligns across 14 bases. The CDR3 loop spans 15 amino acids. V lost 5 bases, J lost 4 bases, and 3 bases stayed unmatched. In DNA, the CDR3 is TGTGCCAGCAGTGTCGGACTAGCGGGAGGAGAGACCCAGTACTTC. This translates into CASSVGLAGGETQYF.

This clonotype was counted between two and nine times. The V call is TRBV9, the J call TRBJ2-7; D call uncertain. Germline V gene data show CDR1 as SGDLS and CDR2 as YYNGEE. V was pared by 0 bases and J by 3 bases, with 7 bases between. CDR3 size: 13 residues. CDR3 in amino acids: CASSVGAGYEQYF. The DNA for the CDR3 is TGTGCCAGCAGCGTAGGCGCAGGCTACGAGCAGTACTTC.

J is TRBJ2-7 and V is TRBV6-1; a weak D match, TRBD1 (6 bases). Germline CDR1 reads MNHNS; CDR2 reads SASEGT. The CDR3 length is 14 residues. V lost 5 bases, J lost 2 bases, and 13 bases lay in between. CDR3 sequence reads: CASSQQTGAYEQYF. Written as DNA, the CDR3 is TGTGCCAGCAGTCAACAGACAGGAGCCTACGAGCAGTACTTC.

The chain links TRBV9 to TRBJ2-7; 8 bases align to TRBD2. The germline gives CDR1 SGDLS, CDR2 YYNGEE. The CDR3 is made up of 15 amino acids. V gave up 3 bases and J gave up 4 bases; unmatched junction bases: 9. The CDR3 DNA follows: TGTGCCAGCAGCGGCTCCCCTAGCGGGCGGTACGAGCAGTACTTC. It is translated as CASSGSPSGRYEQYF. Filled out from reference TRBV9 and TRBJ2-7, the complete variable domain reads DSGVTQTPKHLITATGQRVTLRCSPRSGDLSVYWYQQSLDQGLQFLIQYYNGEERAKGNILERFSAQQFPDLHSELNLSSLELGDSALYFCASSGSPSGRYEQYFGPGTRLTVT.

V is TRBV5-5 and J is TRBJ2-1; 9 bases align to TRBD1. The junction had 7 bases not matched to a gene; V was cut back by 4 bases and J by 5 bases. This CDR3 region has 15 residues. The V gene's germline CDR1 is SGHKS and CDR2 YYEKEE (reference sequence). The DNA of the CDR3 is TGTGCCAGCAGCCCCGAGGGGACAGGGCACAATGAGCAGTTCTTC. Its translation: CASSPEGTGHNEQFF.

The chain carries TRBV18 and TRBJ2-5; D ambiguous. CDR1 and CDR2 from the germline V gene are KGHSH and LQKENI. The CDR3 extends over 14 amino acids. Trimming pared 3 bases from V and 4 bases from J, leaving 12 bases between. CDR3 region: CASSPELVTETQYF. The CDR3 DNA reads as TGTGCCAGCTCACCGGAGTTGGTAACAGAGACCCAGTACTTC. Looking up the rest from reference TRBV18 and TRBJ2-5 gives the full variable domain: NAGVMQNPRHLVRRRGQEARLRCSPMKGHSHVYWYRQLPEEGLKFMVYLQKENIIDESGMPKERFSAEFPKEGPSILRIQQVVRGDSAAYFCASSPELVTETQYFGPGTRLLVL.

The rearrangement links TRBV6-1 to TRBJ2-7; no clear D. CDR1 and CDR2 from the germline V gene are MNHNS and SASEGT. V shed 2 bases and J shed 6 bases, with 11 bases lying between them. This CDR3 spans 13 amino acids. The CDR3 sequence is CASSERTPREQYV. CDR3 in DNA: TGTGCCAGCAGTGAAAGGACCCCCCGCGAGCAGTACGTC.

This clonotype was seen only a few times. The CDR3 region is CASSLGGLAGGLTYNEQFF. The DNA for the CDR3 is TGCGCCAGCAGCTTGGGGGGACTAGCGGGAGGTCTTACCTACAATGAGCAGTTCTTC. The chain combines TRBV5-1 with TRBJ2-1; 15 bases match TRBD2. The CDR3 consists of 19 residues. Germline V gives CDR1 SGHRS, CDR2 YFSETQ. V gave up 0 bases and J gave up 2 bases; unmatched junction bases: 6.

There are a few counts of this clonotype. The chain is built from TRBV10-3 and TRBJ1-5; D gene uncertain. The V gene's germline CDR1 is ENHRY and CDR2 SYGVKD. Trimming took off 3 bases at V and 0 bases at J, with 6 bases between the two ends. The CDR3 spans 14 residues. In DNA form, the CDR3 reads TGTGCCATCAGTGAAGTGAATAGCAATCAGCCCCAGCATTTT. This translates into CAISEVNSNQPQHF.

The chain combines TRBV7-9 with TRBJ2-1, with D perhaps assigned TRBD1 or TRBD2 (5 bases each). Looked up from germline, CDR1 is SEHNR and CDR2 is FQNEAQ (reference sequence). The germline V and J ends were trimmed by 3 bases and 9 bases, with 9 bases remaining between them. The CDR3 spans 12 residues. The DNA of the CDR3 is TGTGCCAGCAGCTTCCAGGGACGTGAGCAGTTCTTC. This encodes CASSFQGREQFF.

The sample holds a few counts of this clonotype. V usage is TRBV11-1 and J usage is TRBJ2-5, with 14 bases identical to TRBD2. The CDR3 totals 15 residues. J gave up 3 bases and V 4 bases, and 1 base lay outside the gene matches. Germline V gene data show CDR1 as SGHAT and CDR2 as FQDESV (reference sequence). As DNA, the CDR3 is TGTGCCAGCAGCTGGACTAGCGGGAGGAAAGAGACCCAGTACTTC. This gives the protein CASSWTSGRKETQYF.

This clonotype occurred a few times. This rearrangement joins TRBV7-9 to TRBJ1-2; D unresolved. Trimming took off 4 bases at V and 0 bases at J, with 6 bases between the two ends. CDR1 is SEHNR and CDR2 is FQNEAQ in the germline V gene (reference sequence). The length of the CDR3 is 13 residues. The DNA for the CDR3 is TGTGCCAGCAGCTCAAGACCTAACTATGGCTACACCTTC. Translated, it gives CASSSRPNYGYTF.